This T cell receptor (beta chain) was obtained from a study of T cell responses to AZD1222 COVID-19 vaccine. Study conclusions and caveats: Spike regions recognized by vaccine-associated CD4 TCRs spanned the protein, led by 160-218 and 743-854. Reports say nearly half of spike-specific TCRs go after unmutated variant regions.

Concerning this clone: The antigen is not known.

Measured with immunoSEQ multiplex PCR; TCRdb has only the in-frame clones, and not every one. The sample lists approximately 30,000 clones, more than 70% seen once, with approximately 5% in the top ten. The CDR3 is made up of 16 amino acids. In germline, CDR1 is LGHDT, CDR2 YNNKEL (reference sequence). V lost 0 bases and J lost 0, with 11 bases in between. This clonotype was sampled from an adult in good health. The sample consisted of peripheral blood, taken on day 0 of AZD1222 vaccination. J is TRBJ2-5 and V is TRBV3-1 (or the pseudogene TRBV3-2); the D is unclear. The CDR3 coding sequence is TGTGCCAGCAGCCAAGACAACGCCGGGCACCAAGAGACCCAGTACTTC. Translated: CASSQDNAGHQETQYF.